This T cell receptor beta chain was observed in a study of T cells after yellow fever vaccination. The CDR3 is made up of 15 amino acids. Germline assignment: CDR1 MNHEY and CDR2 SVGEGT. The V gene lost 2 bases and the J gene lost 5 bases, with 15 bases spanning the gap. UMIs and a universal primer site were added when TCR cDNA was made by 5'RACE template switching. TCRdb itself ran the 5' RACE reads through MiXCR, one entry per CDR3 protein. Of roughly 350,000 distinct CDR3 sequences in the sample, about 4% were seen once. Notes on the study in general: Clones from primary vaccination mostly reappeared after the booster (96% CD4, approximately 88% CD8). Peaking on day 5 versus 15, the secondary response was faster but weaker.

Turning to this clonotype: Its antigen is as yet unknown.

Source: PBMCs, taken 5 days after the yellow fever booster vaccination. The chain joins TRBV6-2 or TRBV6-3 to TRBJ1-1, with TRBD1 as a possible D gene (5 bases). The source of this sequence is a man between 18 and 35 years old who received the YFV17D yellow fever vaccine. In DNA, the CDR3 is TGTGCCAGCAGTTACCAGGAGGGACGAGGGACTGAAGCTTTCTTT. Protein product: CASSYQEGRGTEAFF.